This TCR beta chain is from a study of T cells in localized non-small cell lung cancer. This CDR3 is 16 amino acids long. The germline V gene has CDR1 SGHRS and CDR2 YFSETQ. Trimming removed 3 bases from V and 1 base from J, with 16 bases in between. The protocol was immunoSEQ multiplex PCR, while the TCRdb copy is restricted to in-frame clones and leaves out a portion. Of about 33,000 clones in the sample, roughly 90% were seen once. This specimen was peripheral blood, taken before any cancer treatment. This chain connects TRBV5-1 to TRBJ1-1, with D uncertain. The origin of this receptor is a man between 40 and 70 years old with stage I lung adenocarcinoma. The DNA for the CDR3 is TGCGCCAGCAGCTCAGGATTACCTCTGGCGAACACTGAAGCTTTCTTT. This codes for CASSSGLPLANTEAFF.